These 27 T cell receptor beta chains were sequenced from one sample in a study of blood T cells in healthy people across ages (dated by TCRdb to between 2014 and 2017). The library was made by 5' RACE. These reads were obtained on an Illumina HiSeq 2500. The second PCR ran for about 6 to 12 cycles and used a J-beta primer mix along with a sample-barcoded 5' primer. Starting from the raw public reads, TCRdb applied fastp trimming at Q25, assembled clones with MiXCR and retained in-frame beta chains. CDR3 protein duplicates are merged, each entry listing the most common genes and DNA. The sample table lists roughly 860,000 distinct CDR3 sequences, around 62% of them with a count of one. The ten largest clones capture about 27% of the sample. The sequenced sample consisted of blood. Receptor source: a man younger than 45 in good health.

The genes are TRBV7-2 and TRBJ2-5; 7 nucleotides match TRBD2. The last part of the DNA fits TRBJ2-7 better; the J call may be wrong. From germline, CDR1 is SGHTA and CDR2 FQGNSA. CDR3 size: 16 residues. CDR3 coding DNA: TGTGCCAGCAGCTCCATCCCGGGACTACCCTACTACGAGCAGTACTTC. Protein: CASSSIPGLPYYEQYF.

The chain links TRBV12-3 or TRBV12-4 to TRBJ2-3, with TRBD2 matching 8 bases. The CDR3 has 16 residues. The V segment lost 2 bases and the J segment 3 bases; nucleotides outside the gene matches: 7. The DNA for the CDR3 is TGTGCCAGCAGTTTAAGTCCGGGGGGGGGGACAGATACGCAGTATTTT. It codes for CASSLSPGGGTDTQYF.

J is TRBJ2-1 and V is TRBV20-1, with 8 bases lining up with TRBD2. Germline loops: CDR1 DFQATT, CDR2 SNEGSKA (reference sequence). The trim removed 7 bases at V and 4 bases at J, leaving 9 bases unmatched. This CDR3 spans 14 amino acids. The CDR3 loop is CSVKIAGSYNEQFF. In DNA, the CDR3 is TGCAGTGTAAAGATAGCGGGGTCTTACAATGAGCAGTTCTTC.

The chain couples TRBV7-9 to TRBJ2-3, with TRBD2 identical over 11 bases. CDR3 size: 16 residues. In germline, CDR1 is SEHNR, CDR2 FQNEAQ (reference sequence). V shed 5 bases, J shed 2 bases, and the junction held 6 bases outside the gene matches. The CDR3 spells CASSILAGGHTDTQYF. CDR3 sequence (DNA): TGTGCCAGCAGCATTCTAGCGGGGGGACACACAGATACGCAGTATTTT.

The chain has TRBV28 and TRBJ2-5, with a weak D call TRBD2 (5 bases). Deletions cut 3 bases from V and 5 bases from J, with 7 bases between. Per germline, CDR1 MDHEN and CDR2 SYDVKM. The CDR3 extends over 12 amino acids. The CDR3 DNA is TGTGCCAGCAGTTTCGGGATGGAGACCCAGTACTTC. Translated, it gives CASSFGMETQYF.

The rearrangement uses TRBV3-1 and TRBJ2-1; D is unresolved. Germline V gene data show CDR1 as LGHDT and CDR2 as YNNKEL (reference sequence). Trimming shortened V by 1 base and J by 12 bases, and 7 bases separated the two germline ends. The CDR3 totals 11 residues. This CDR3 is CASSQGISQFF. DNA for the CDR3: TGTGCCAGCAGCCAAGGGATATCGCAGTTCTTC.

The rearrangement links TRBV4-2 to TRBJ2-6, with D unclear. Germline assignment: CDR1 LGHNA and CDR2 YNFKEQ. V dropped 0 bases and J dropped 0 bases, with 12 bases sitting between them. CDR3 length equals 18 residues. The CDR3 nucleotides are TGTGCCAGCAGCCAAGATTGGCACAGAAGCTCTGGGGCCAACGTCCTGACTTTC. Translated: CASSQDWHRSSGANVLTF.

The V call is TRBV9, the J call TRBJ2-7; 8 positions match TRBD1. Germline trimming cut 5 bases from V and 2 bases from J; bases unmatched to any gene: 6. Germline V lookup: CDR1 SGDLS, CDR2 YYNGEE. The CDR3 spans 14 residues. The CDR3 region is CASSEQGGPYEQYF. The CDR3 DNA reads as TGTGCCAGCAGTGAACAGGGGGGTCCCTACGAGCAGTACTTC.

The genes are TRBV7-2 and TRBJ2-5; 7 nucleotides match TRBD2. J gave up 1 base and V 5 bases, and 10 bases lay outside the gene matches. The germline gives CDR1 SGHTA, CDR2 FQGNSA. The CDR3 has 16 amino acids. CDR3 protein: CASSKAGLELQETQYF. In DNA form, the CDR3 reads TGTGCCAGCAGCAAAGCAGGACTAGAGCTCCAAGAGACCCAGTACTTC.

The V gene is TRBV20-1, the J gene TRBJ2-1; a weak D match, TRBD1 (6 bases). Germline values: CDR1 DFQATT, CDR2 SNEGSKA (reference sequence). This CDR3 has 15 residues. Trimming removed 6 bases from V and 0 bases from J, with 15 bases in between. CDR3 protein: CSATDGTRSYNEQFF. CDR3 in DNA: TGCAGTGCGACCGACGGGACACGCTCCTACAATGAGCAGTTCTTC.

The gene calls are TRBV3-1 and TRBJ2-7; D is undetermined. V shed 4 bases and J shed 2 bases, with 12 bases lying between them. Germline V gene data show CDR1 as LGHDT and CDR2 as YNNKEL (reference sequence). The CDR3 contains 14 residues. The CDR3 DNA follows: TGTGCCAGCAGCCCCTTCGAGGCAGCCTACGAGCAGTACTTC. Residues: CASSPFEAAYEQYF.

V gene TRBV6-1 combines with J gene TRBJ2-3; D unresolved. The CDR3 has 13 amino acids. CDR1 and CDR2 from the germline V gene are MNHNS and SASEGT. Deletions cut 11 bases from V and 1 base from J, with 13 bases between. CDR3 protein: CADRTLGTDTQYF. The CDR3, as DNA: TGTGCCGACCGAACGCTAGGCACAGATACGCAGTATTTT.

The rearrangement links TRBV3-1 to TRBJ2-1; 10 bases map to TRBD2. V dropped 10 bases and J dropped 4; count of bases not matched to a gene: 10. CDR3 size: 15 residues. Germline CDR1 is LGHDT and CDR2 is YNNKEL (reference sequence). Here the CDR3 DNA reads TGTGCCAACCAGAATAGCGGGGGGCCTTACAATGAGCAGTTCTTC. Its protein product is CANQNSGGPYNEQFF.

The J gene is TRBJ2-7, the V gene TRBV19; D is perhaps TRBD1 (6 bases). Germline V gives CDR1 LNHDA, CDR2 SQIVND (reference sequence). V was trimmed by 5 bases and J by 8 bases, leaving 16 bases between them. The CDR3 spans 13 residues. The CDR3 spells CASSVTGQPKQYF. The CDR3 nucleotides read TGTGCCAGTAGTGTAACGGGACAACCGAAGCAGTACTTC.

This chain links TRBV28 with TRBJ2-5; TRBD2 matches at 11 bases. The CDR3 runs to 15 residues. Germline V gives CDR1 MDHEN, CDR2 SYDVKM. The V and J ends lost 4 bases and 5 bases, in that order; junction bases with no gene match: 6. The CDR3 sequence: CASSSLAGGGETQYF. For the CDR3, the DNA is TGTGCCAGCAGTTCGCTAGCGGGAGGAGGGGAGACCCAGTACTTC. Full variable domain (rest looked up from reference TRBV28 and TRBJ2-5): DVKVTQSSRYLVKRTGEKVFLECVQDMDHENMFWYRQDPGLGLRLIYFSYDVKMKEKGDIPEGYSVSREKKERFSLILESASTNQTSMYLCASSSLAGGGETQYFGPGTRLLVL.

On this clonotype itself: An end of the junction does not agree with germline; a read error may underlie this. The chain combines TRBV12-3 or TRBV12-4 with TRBJ1-5, with a weak D call TRBD1 (5 bases). The CDR3 loop spans 14 amino acids. Here the CDR3 reads CASSFLGENRPQHF. CDR3 bases: TGTGCCAGCAGTTTTCTAGGGGAGAATCGGCCCCAGCATTTT.

This chain uses TRBV6-2 or TRBV6-3 with TRBJ2-3; D uncertain. From germline, CDR1 is MNHEY and CDR2 SVGEGT. The V and J ends lost 2 bases and 2 bases respectively, with 11 bases between them. CDR3 size: 15 residues. In DNA, the CDR3 is TGTGCCAGCAGTTACCCACACCCGTCCACAGATACGCAGTATTTT. This sequence encodes CASSYPHPSTDTQYF.

The chain couples TRBV7-2 to TRBJ2-2; D ambiguous. The CDR3 is made up of 15 amino acids. V dropped 0 bases and J dropped 1 base, with 6 bases sitting between them. Germline loops: CDR1 SGHTA, CDR2 FQGNSA. The CDR3 DNA reads as TGTGCCAGCAGCTTAGCAGAAATGAACACCGGGGAGCTGTTTTTT. Protein product: CASSLAEMNTGELFF. Supplemented by reference TRBV7-2 and TRBJ2-2, the full variable domain reads GAGVSQSPSNKVTEKGKDVELRCDPISGHTALYWYRQSLGQGLEFLIYFQGNSAPDKSGLPSDRFSAERTGGSVSTLTIQRTQQEDSAVYLCASSLAEMNTGELFFGEGSRLTVL.

In this sample, this clonotype turned up a few times. The CDR3 is CASSLALQGPRSETQYF. The CDR3 bases are TGTGCCAGCAGTTTAGCTTTACAGGGGCCCAGGTCGGAGACCCAGTACTTC. The chain carries TRBV28 and TRBJ2-5, with 7 bases fitting TRBD1. The CDR3 totals 17 residues. Looked up from germline, CDR1 is MDHEN and CDR2 is SYDVKM. Unmatched junction bases numbered 14, after V lost 2 bases and J lost 5 bases.

This sequence joins TRBV24-1 and TRBJ2-7; possibly TRBD2 for D (5 bases). V was trimmed by 5 bases and J by 0 bases, leaving 10 bases between them. CDR1 KGHDR and CDR2 SFDVKD come from the germline V gene. The CDR3 is 14 residues long. The CDR3 coding sequence is TGTGCCACCAGTGGAAGAGGGAGCTCCTACGAGCAGTACTTC. Protein: CATSGRGSSYEQYF.

This clonotype was seen more than once but under ten times. The junction departs from germline at one end; a sequencing error may be responsible. The CDR3 loop is CASSLRESYEQYF. The CDR3 DNA sequence: TGTGCCAGCAGTTTGCGGGAATCCTACGAGCAGTACTTC. V gene TRBV5-1 combines with J gene TRBJ2-7, with a weak D call TRBD2 (6 bases). This CDR3 contains 13 residues. Per the germline V gene, CDR1 is SGHRS and CDR2 is YFSETQ.

This clonotype was counted between two and nine times. This chain uses TRBV5-1 with TRBJ2-1; D is possibly TRBD2 (5 bases). The ends were cut back, 4 bases at V and 5 bases at J, with 13 bases in the middle. CDR1 SGHRS and CDR2 YFSETQ come from the germline V gene. CDR3 length: 14 residues. DNA for the CDR3: TGCGCCAGCAGCGCCGGGGATCCTAACAATGAGCAGTTCTTC. Translated, it gives CASSAGDPNNEQFF.

The chain carries TRBV29-1 and TRBJ2-5, with D possibly TRBD1 on 6 matching bases. With 6 bases removed from V and 5 bases from J, the gap between germline ends came to 13 bases. Germline CDR1 reads SQVTM; CDR2 reads ANQGSEA. The length of the CDR3 is 12 residues. The DNA of the CDR3 is TGCAGCGTCCTACAGGGTTGGGAGACCCAGTACTTC. Translating gives CSVLQGWETQYF.

The DNA of the CDR3 is TGTGCCAGCAGCGGAGGGGGGGCCCCATACGAGCAGTACTTC. Its translation is CASSGGGAPYEQYF. The J gene is TRBJ2-5, the V gene TRBV9; D may be TRBD2 (7 bases). The DNA matches TRBJ2-7 better at its end, which makes the J call doubtful. CDR1 and CDR2 (germline): SGDLS, YYNGEE. The length of the CDR3 is 14 residues.

On this clonotype itself: This could be a read error, since a much larger clone is one nucleotide away. This chain links TRBV20-1 with TRBJ2-3; 12 bases align to TRBD2. The CDR3 loop spans 16 amino acids. CDR1 and CDR2 from the germline V gene are DFQATT and SNEGSKA (reference sequence). The ends lost 3 bases at V and 8 bases at J; junction bases unmatched: 12. In nucleotides, the CDR3 is TGCAGTGCTAGGGCTCCTAGCGGGGGGGCCCCAGGTACGCAGTATTTT. Encoded protein: CSARAPSGGAPGTQYF.

This chain uses TRBV13 with TRBJ2-5; perhaps TRBD2 as D (6 bases). Germline V lookup: CDR1 PRHDT, CDR2 FYEKMQ (reference sequence). The V gene lost 8 bases and the J gene lost 2 bases, with 12 bases spanning the gap. The length of the CDR3 is 13 residues. CDR3 sequence: CASRTNQQETQYF. CDR3 nucleotides: TGTGCCAGCCGGACTAACCAACAAGAGACCCAGTACTTC.

The gene calls are TRBV21-1 and TRBJ2-5; the table's D call, TRBD2, has no DNA check behind it. TRBV21-1 is described as a pseudogene. The CDR3 loop spans 16 amino acids. The CDR3 loop is CASSKTVSGASETQYF. CDR3 coding DNA: TGTGCCAGCAGCAAAACGGTCTCAGGGGCCTCAGAGACCCAGTACTTC.